This paragraph reports one T cell receptor (beta chain). The antigen remains unidentified. The sample originates from a study of TIL therapy for anti-PD-1-resistant metastatic lung cancer. Study information: Tumors had a median PD-L1 proportion score of approximately 6%.

Points from the study as a whole: TIL cultures after expansion showed higher clonality and lower diversity than baseline tumor (median 6% vs 31%).

V lost 4 bases to trimming and J lost 3 bases; unmatched junction nucleotides: 4. The CDR3 is 14 amino acids. Germline values: CDR1 SQVTM, CDR2 ANQGSEA. The immunoSEQ assay was v3. Libraries were sequenced to 2.2 million or so read pairs (survey) or about 5-6 million (deep). The method was immunoSEQ multiplex PCR; TCRdb's version includes in-frame clones alone and lacks a portion of them. The sample lists under 100,000 clones, around three fifths occurring once. Time point in this sample: pre-treatment sample, taken before nivolumab and TIL therapy. Most excised metastases sampled were pleural nodules or supraclavicular lymph nodes. Patients then received nivolumab; progressors got lymphodepletion, TIL and IL-2.

The origin of this receptor is a person aged 25-85 years with non-small cell lung cancer. Source: tumor tissue, taken at baseline. The gene calls are TRBV29-1 and TRBJ2-1, with TRBD2 matching over 9 bases. This chain's CDR3 is CSVVLTSGYNEQFF. The CDR3 DNA follows: TGCAGCGTTGTCCTGACTAGCGGCTACAATGAGCAGTTCTTC.